This is a list of T cell receptor beta chains from one sample in a study of blood T cell repertoires in COVID-19. TCRdb keeps only in-frame clones here, not all; method: immunoSEQ multiplex PCR. The data hold some 200,000 clones, with around four fifths observed a single time. Source material: peripheral blood. These receptors were taken from a man aged 55 to 69 with COVID-19, enrolled during active disease. Each CDR3 is given with its conserved first and last residue. Each record gives: V gene, clone size, D gene, J gene, CDR3 protein, CDR3 DNA. A D gene is named only where the DNA matches it firmly. For some rows the clone size is stated as once, few or many, or as a class when expanded; others skip it.

>TRBV30|few|-|TRBJ1-1
CAWSGIGRGSNTEAFF
TGTGCCTGGAGTGGAATAGGCAGGGGCTCGAACACTGAAGCTTTCTTT
>TRBV19|-|TRBD1|TRBJ1-2
CASSPTGNYGYTF
TGTGCCAGTAGCCCGACAGGGAACTATGGCTACACCTTC
>TRBV29-1|-|-|TRBJ2-7
CSALQGRNEQYF
TGCAGCGCTCTACAGGGCCGTAACGAGCAGTACTTC
>TRBV6-5|-|-|TRBJ1-2
CASSYSKTISGYTF
TGTGCCAGCAGTTACTCGAAAACCATAAGCGGCTACACCTTC
>TRBV2|once|-|TRBJ2-1
CASTTRPPNEQFF
TGTGCCAGCACTACGAGGCCGCCCAATGAGCAGTTCTTC
>TRBV6-5|-|-|TRBJ1-1
CASTTSSGTEAFF
TGTGCCAGCACCACATCATCGGGGACTGAAGCTTTCTTT
>TRBV19|-|TRBD2|TRBJ2-2
CASSIGPRLAGGNTGELFF
TGTGCCAGTAGTATAGGCCCCAGACTAGCGGGGGGGAACACCGGGGAGCTGTTTTTT
>TRBV30|-|-|TRBJ2-1
CAWSRRVSYNEQFF
TGTGCCTGGAGTAGGAGGGTCTCCTACAATGAGCAGTTCTTC
>TRBV7-9|-|-|TRBJ2-5
CASSPKETQYF
TGTGCCAGCAGCCCAAAAGAGACCCAGTACTTC
>TRBV10-3|-|TRBD1|TRBJ1-1
CAIRQGAMNTEAFF
TGTGCCATCAGACAGGGGGCCATGAACACTGAAGCTTTCTTT
>TRBV9|-|-|TRBJ1-5
CASSVGGGLEPQHF
TGTGCCAGCAGCGTAGGAGGAGGTTTGGAACCCCAGCATTTT
>TRBV18|once|TRBD1|TRBJ1-3
CASSPGTGLGNTIYF
TGTGCCAGCTCACCGGGGACAGGACTTGGAAACACCATATATTTT
>TRBV7-3|few|-|TRBJ2-2
CASSTQPYTGELFF
TGTGCCAGCAGCACTCAACCCTACACCGGGGAGCTGTTTTTT
>TRBV2|-|-|TRBJ2-5
CASFRVRSGETQYF
TGTGCCAGCTTCAGGGTTAGAAGTGGAGAGACCCAGTACTTC
>TRBV27|-|-|TRBJ2-7
CASSFKGGEQYF
TGTGCCAGCAGTTTCAAAGGGGGAGAGCAGTACTTC
>TRBV5-1|once|-|TRBJ1-2
CASSLGDSNYGYTF
TGCGCCAGCAGCTTGGGTGACAGTAACTATGGCTACACCTTC
>TRBV19|-|TRBD1|TRBJ1-5
CASRDRVGSNQPQHF
TGTGCCAGTAGAGACAGGGTTGGGAGCAATCAGCCCCAGCATTTT
>TRBV6-5|-|-|TRBJ2-3
CASIRGGDTQYF
TGTGCCAGCATCAGGGGTGGGGATACGCAGTATTTT
>TRBV9|-|-|TRBJ2-1
CASSAGLGYNEQFF
TGTGCCAGCAGCGCGGGACTCGGATACAATGAGCAGTTCTTC
>TRBV28|-|TRBD1|TRBJ1-2
CASRGRDRAFYGYTF
TGTGCCAGCAGGGGCAGGGACAGGGCCTTCTATGGCTACACCTTC
>TRBV24-1|few|-|TRBJ2-7
CATSARDFPSYEQYF
TGTGCCACCAGTGCCAGGGACTTTCCGTCCTACGAGCAGTACTTC
>TRBV3-1/TRBV3-2|-|-|TRBJ1-3
CASSQVGSGNTIYF
TGTGCCAGCAGCCAAGTAGGTAGCGGAAACACCATATATTTT
>TRBV28|-|-|TRBJ1-2
CASSLLVGYGYTF
TGTGCCAGCAGTTTACTCGTCGGGTATGGCTACACCTTC
>TRBV5-1|-|TRBD1|TRBJ1-2
CASSLTGPLVGYTF
TGCGCCAGCAGCCTGACAGGGCCCCTCGTTGGCTACACCTTC
>TRBV2|-|TRBD2|TRBJ2-1
CASSLGSGSSYNEQFF
TGTGCCAGCAGCCTCGGAAGCGGGAGCTCCTACAATGAGCAGTTCTTC
>TRBV2|once|-|TRBJ1-5
CASSDLQSNQPQHF
TGTGCCAGCAGTGACTTGCAGAGCAATCAGCCCCAGCATTTT
>TRBV2|-|-|TRBJ1-2
CASNSGTSNYGYTF
TGTGCCAGCAACTCAGGCACGTCTAACTATGGCTACACCTTC
>TRBV7-2|-|TRBD1|TRBJ1-3
CASSWGGQGFLGGNTIYF
TGTGCCAGCAGCTGGGGGGGACAGGGGTTTCTCGGCGGAAACACCATATATTTT
>TRBV6-5|-|-|TRBJ1-2
CASITRGYGYTF
TGTGCCAGCATAACCCGGGGCTATGGCTACACCTTC
>TRBV10-3|-|TRBD2|TRBJ2-1
CAISEPGLANYNEQFF
TGTGCCATCAGTGAGCCGGGACTAGCGAATTACAATGAGCAGTTCTTC
>TRBV6-2/TRBV6-3|-|TRBD1|TRBJ1-3
CASSSTGVGNTIYF
TGTGCCAGCAGTTCAACAGGGGTCGGAAACACCATATATTTT
>TRBV9|few|-|TRBJ1-3
CASSVGQPRNTIYF
TGTGCCAGCAGCGTAGGACAGCCAAGAAACACCATATATTTT
>TRBV5-1|-|-|TRBJ2-5
CASSRRRGQETQYF
TGCGCCAGCAGCCGACGGAGAGGGCAAGAGACCCAGTACTTC
>TRBV2|-|TRBD1|TRBJ1-1
CASSADGTGYTEAFF
TGTGCCAGCAGTGCGGACGGGACAGGCTACACTGAAGCTTTCTTT
>TRBV19|-|TRBD1|TRBJ1-1
CASSARPGTGGGRTEAFF
TGTGCCAGTAGTGCCCGCCCCGGGACAGGGGGTGGTAGGACTGAAGCTTTCTTT
>TRBV27|-|TRBD2|TRBJ2-7
CASSGGRGHEQYF
TGTGCCAGCAGTGGCGGGAGAGGCCACGAGCAGTACTTC
>TRBV2|-|TRBD1|TRBJ2-2
CASSDGTEKNTGELFF
TGTGCCAGCAGTGATGGGACAGAAAAAAACACCGGGGAGCTGTTTTTT
>TRBV9|-|-|TRBJ2-7
CASSVQGSPYEQYF
TGTGCCAGCAGCGTGCAGGGGTCTCCCTACGAGCAGTACTTC
>TRBV6-6|-|-|TRBJ1-4
CASSYQGVGTNEKLFF
TGTGCCAGCAGTTACCAAGGGGTGGGGACTAATGAAAAACTGTTTTTT
>TRBV28|once|-|TRBJ1-3
CASSSGGMGLSGNTIYF
TGTGCCAGCAGCTCCGGAGGGATGGGGCTCTCTGGAAACACCATATATTTT
>TRBV3-1/TRBV3-2|-|-|TRBJ1-6
CASSQGVQENSPLHF
TGTGCCAGCAGCCAAGGGGTACAGGAAAATTCACCCCTCCACTTT
>TRBV12-3/TRBV12-4|-|TRBD2|TRBJ2-1
CASSLGLAGEQFF
TGTGCCAGCAGTTTAGGCCTAGCGGGAGAGCAGTTCTTC
>TRBV3-1/TRBV3-2|-|-|TRBJ1-3
CASSQGHIVSGNTIYF
TGTGCCAGCAGCCAAGGACACATTGTCTCTGGAAACACCATATATTTT
>TRBV10-3|-|-|TRBJ2-4
CAISESWRDAPKNIQYF
TGTGCCATCAGTGAGTCCTGGCGGGACGCACCCAAAAACATTCAGTACTTC
>TRBV5-1|-|-|TRBJ2-2
CASSLDRNTGELFF
TGCGCCAGCAGCTTGGACAGGAACACCGGGGAGCTGTTTTTT
>TRBV2|-|-|TRBJ2-3
CASKLAINTDTQYF
TGTGCCAGCAAGCTAGCGATTAACACAGATACGCAGTATTTT
>TRBV5-1|-|-|TRBJ1-1
CASSLMGYGGSTEAFF
TGCGCCAGCAGCTTGATGGGGTACGGTGGGAGCACTGAAGCTTTCTTT
>TRBV19|-|-|TRBJ1-1
CASAQRQLPEAFF
TGTGCCAGCGCCCAGCGACAGCTTCCAGAAGCTTTCTTT
>TRBV5-6|-|-|TRBJ2-2
CASSLHSTANTGELFF
TGTGCCAGCAGCTTGCACTCGACAGCGAACACCGGGGAGCTGTTTTTT
>TRBV7-8|-|-|TRBJ1-3
CASSPRGFGNTIYF
TGTGCCAGCAGCCCGCGGGGGTTCGGAAACACCATATATTTT
>TRBV4-3|few|-|TRBJ1-5
CASSTGIGQPQHF
TGCGCCAGCAGCACAGGGATCGGTCAGCCCCAGCATTTT
>TRBV7-8|-|TRBD2|TRBJ2-1
CASSSPGLGSNEQFF
TGTGCCAGCAGCTCCCCGGGACTAGGATCTAATGAGCAGTTCTTC
>TRBV30|once|TRBD1|TRBJ2-1
CAWKQGDLHNEQFF
TGTGCCTGGAAACAGGGGGATTTACACAATGAGCAGTTCTTC
>TRBV18|-|TRBD2|TRBJ2-1
CASSPTGTRRDEQFF
TGTGCCAGCTCACCTACCGGGACTAGGAGGGATGAGCAGTTCTTC
>TRBV19|-|-|TRBJ2-5
CASSIGQKETQYF
TGTGCCAGTAGTATAGGTCAGAAAGAGACCCAGTACTTC
>TRBV3-1/TRBV3-2|-|TRBD1|TRBJ1-2
CASSQRSGQSYGYTF
TGTGCCAGCAGCCAAAGGTCGGGACAGTCCTATGGCTACACCTTC
>TRBV24-1|-|-|TRBJ1-2
CATSGVQSGYTF
TGTGCCACCAGTGGAGTACAGAGCGGCTACACCTTC
>TRBV7-2|-|-|TRBJ1-5
CASSSLGVSNQPQHF
TGTGCCAGCAGCTCTCTCGGGGTGAGCAATCAGCCCCAGCATTTT
>TRBV7-9|-|-|TRBJ1-1
CASSLVENTEAFF
TGTGCCAGCAGCTTAGTAGAGAACACTGAAGCTTTCTTT
>TRBV30|-|-|TRBJ2-5
CAWSLFFGTQYF
TGTGCCTGGAGTCTTTTTTTCGGGACCCAGTACTTC